This TCR beta chain was captured in a study of T cell responses to AZD1222 COVID-19 vaccine. Study-level points and caveats: The number of AZD1222 recipients seropositive at baseline was only 6 or 7.

This clone is a singleton in its sample. Its matching antigen is unknown. Here immunoSEQ multiplex PCR was the method, and the copy in TCRdb shows in-frame clones only, minus some. Among 100,000 to 120,000 clones, about 80% were seen once, and the ten largest hold 5%. The source of this sequence is an adult in good health. Sequenced here: peripheral blood, sampled on day 0 of AZD1222 vaccination.

The chain's CDR3 is CASSLADTNYGYTF. The CDR3 coding sequence is TGTGCCAGCAGTCTCGCCGACACGAACTATGGCTACACCTTC. The gene calls are TRBV6-5 and TRBJ1-2; D is uncertain. With 5 bases removed from V and 2 bases from J, the gap between germline ends came to 12 bases. Germline CDR1 and CDR2: MNHEY and SVGAGI. The CDR3 runs to 14 residues.